This T cell receptor beta chain is drawn from a study of a mutant IDH1 vaccine in newly diagnosed glioma. Remarks on this clone: Its antigen is not identified.

The V gene's germline CDR1 is ENHRY and CDR2 SYGVKD. This CDR3 is built from 14 residues. Trimming cost V 3 bases and J 4 bases; bases outside gene matches: 4. Clones were sequenced by immunoSEQ multiplex PCR, and TCRdb holds only the in-frame ones, with some missing. The sample shows approximately 60,000 clones, around 80% of them seen only once. The time point was: week 23, last vaccination. Every single dose of the vaccine, 300 ug of mutant IDH1 20-mer peptide, came with topical imiquimod. Each tumor in the donors was a new WHO grade 3 or 4 astrocytoma, IDH1-mutant and ATRX-lost. The clonotype originates from a woman in her 40s with glioma. Some clones in this sample may be carry-over from other donors' samples. This chain uses TRBV10-3 with TRBJ2-5; TRBD1 agrees at 8 bases. This specimen was PBMCs, taken from a glioma patient whose treatment included an IDH1 peptide vaccine. The DNA for the CDR3 is TGTGCCATCAGTGACCCCGACAGGGGAGAGACCCAGTACTTC. This gives the protein CAISDPDRGETQYF.